This TCR beta chain comes out of a study of human T cells and chemical hapten exposure. Study information: Small pooled library volume differences mainly caused per-sample TCR yield variation. Study observations and caveats: Unchanged with DPC sensitization were TCRs above 1 in 1000 frequency.

This clonotype was recorded many times. Its cognate antigen is unknown. Original data processing: Samples had a median of roughly 100,000 TCRs, ranging roughly 20,000 to 690,600. TCRdb re-derived calls from the RACE reads in MiXCR, one entry per CDR3 protein. Here the V and J calls rest on TCRdb's processing, not on the authors' analysis. The sample shows tens of thousands of distinct CDR3 sequences, about 8.6% of them seen only once. Sample time point: healthy volunteer bleed at 2 weeks. Sequencing started from total RNA isolated from unfractionated whole blood. The V gene lost 5 bases and the J gene lost 2 bases, with 9 bases spanning the gap. Germline V gives CDR1 MDHEN, CDR2 SYDVKM. The CDR3 runs 13 residues.

The material sequenced was whole blood. The sequence was obtained from a female donor in good health. Some clones in this sample may be carry-over from other donors' samples. This chain connects TRBV28 to TRBJ1-1; D not resolved. CDR3 DNA: TGTGCCAGCAGTCCTACGGCAAACACTGAAGCTTTCTTT. Protein sequence: CASSPTANTEAFF.